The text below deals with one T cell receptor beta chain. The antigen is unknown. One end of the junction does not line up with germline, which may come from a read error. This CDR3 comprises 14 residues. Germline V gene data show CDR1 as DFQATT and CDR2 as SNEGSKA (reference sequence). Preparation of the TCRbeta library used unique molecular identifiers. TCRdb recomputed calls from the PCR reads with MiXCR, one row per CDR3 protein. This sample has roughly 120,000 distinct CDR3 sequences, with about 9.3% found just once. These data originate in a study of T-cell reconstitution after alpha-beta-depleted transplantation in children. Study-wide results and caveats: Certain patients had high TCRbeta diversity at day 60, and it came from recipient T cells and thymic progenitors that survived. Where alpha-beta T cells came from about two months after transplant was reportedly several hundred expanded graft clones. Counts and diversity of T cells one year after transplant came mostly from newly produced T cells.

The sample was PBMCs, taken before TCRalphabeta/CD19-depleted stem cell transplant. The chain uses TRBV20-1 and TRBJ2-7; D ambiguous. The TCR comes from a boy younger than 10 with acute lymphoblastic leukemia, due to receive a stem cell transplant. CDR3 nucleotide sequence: TGCAGTGCTAGAGAGCCGGCGAGCGCCTACGAGCAGTGCTTC. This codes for CSAREPASAYEQCF.